A selection of T cell receptor beta chains follows, all from one sample in a study of CD8+CD57+ T cells in acquired aplastic anemia. TCRdb reanalysed the reads using MiXCR and keeps one entry per CDR3 protein. This table has 110,000 or so distinct CDR3 sequences, roughly 50% appearing once. Specimen: sorted CD4+, CD8+, or CD8+CD57+ T cells (not recorded which) from PBMCs. All receptors come from a human donor in good health, serving as a control. The CDR3 runs from the conserved cysteine through the conserved F or W. D genes are given only for firm matches. The size field is filled for only some rows; it gives once, few, many or a size class.

size	J	D	V	CDR3	DNA
few	TRBJ1-1	NA	TRBV12-5	CASGEDTEAFF	TGTGCTAGTGGGGAGGACACTGAAGCTTTCTTT
NA	TRBJ1-2	TRBD1	TRBV12-5	CASGLGDRGRGVSYGYTF	TGTGCTAGTGGTTTGGGGGACAGGGGGCGCGGGGTCAGCTATGGCTACACCTTC
NA	TRBJ1-2	NA	TRBV19	CASSIDYRTTQGYTF	TGTGCCAGTAGTATAGATTACCGGACCACTCAGGGCTACACCTTC
NA	TRBJ2-5	TRBD1	TRBV2	CASSPGQGAQYF	TGTGCCAGCAGTCCGGGTCAGGGGGCCCAGTACTTC
NA	TRBJ2-5	NA	TRBV25-1	CASSGGGRGRQETQYF	TGTGCCAGCAGTGGGGGGGGCAGGGGGAGGCAAGAGACCCAGTACTTC
NA	TRBJ1-6	NA	TRBV19	CASSSRFSPLHF	TGTGCCAGTAGTTCCCGTTTTTCACCCCTCCACTTT
few	TRBJ1-4	NA	TRBV4-2	CASSQEDPGVGEKLFF	TGTGCCAGCAGCCAAGAGGACCCGGGTGTAGGCGAAAAACTGTTTTTT
NA	TRBJ1-1	NA	TRBV7-3	CASSVRRGTEAFF	TGTGCCAGCTCTGTTCGTCGGGGCACTGAAGCTTTCTTT
many	TRBJ2-3	TRBD2	TRBV11-2	CASSSLAGERSGTDTQYF	TGTGCCAGCAGCTCCCTAGCGGGGGAGAGATCGGGCACAGATACGCAGTATTTT
few	TRBJ2-2	NA	TRBV6-2/TRBV6-3	CASSYRDTGELFF	TGTGCCAGCAGTTACAGGGACACCGGGGAGCTGTTTTTT
many	TRBJ1-2	TRBD1	TRBV3-1	CASSQGQGFDGYTF	TGTGCCAGCAGCCAAGGACAGGGCTTTGATGGCTACACCTTC
NA	TRBJ2-2	TRBD1	TRBV10-3	CAATGVNTGELFF	TGTGCCGCTACAGGGGTTAACACCGGGGAGCTGTTTTTT
NA	TRBJ2-1	TRBD2	TRBV20-1	CSARPSGGYNEQFF	TGCAGTGCTAGGCCTAGCGGGGGTTACAATGAGCAGTTCTTC
NA	TRBJ2-1	TRBD2	TRBV6-2/TRBV6-3	CASSYWRRSSGDYNEQFF	TGTGCCAGCAGTTACTGGCGCCGTTCTAGCGGGGACTACAATGAGCAGTTCTTC
NA	TRBJ2-1	TRBD1	TRBV5-5	CASSQGASYNEQFF	TGTGCCAGCAGCCAGGGGGCCAGCTACAATGAGCAGTTCTTC
NA	TRBJ2-7	TRBD2	TRBV20-1	CSAWTSLSEQYF	TGCAGTGCTTGGACTAGCTTAAGCGAGCAGTACTTC
many	TRBJ2-1	NA	TRBV20-1	CSARRTEYNEQFF	TGCAGTGCTAGGAGAACGGAATACAATGAGCAGTTCTTC
few	TRBJ2-2	NA	TRBV12-3/TRBV12-4	CASSLPSLLTFTGELFF	TGTGCCAGCAGTTTACCGAGCTTACTCACCTTCACCGGGGAGCTGTTTTTT
NA	TRBJ2-7	TRBD2	TRBV19	CASSTRTSGGLKYEQYF	TGTGCCAGTAGTACAAGGACTAGCGGGGGACTTAAATACGAGCAGTACTTC
many	TRBJ1-2	TRBD1	TRBV20-1	CSAREEDRGFSGYTF	TGCAGTGCTAGAGAAGAGGACAGGGGGTTCTCTGGCTACACCTTC
NA	TRBJ2-1	NA	TRBV19	CASSIAWDEQFF	TGTGCCAGTAGTATAGCTTGGGATGAGCAGTTCTTC
NA	TRBJ2-5	NA	TRBV12-3/TRBV12-4	CAGSLGRVETQYF	TGTGCCGGCAGTTTGGGTAGGGTAGAGACCCAGTACTTC
few	TRBJ1-6	NA	TRBV20-1	CSAPAANPSRNSPLHF	TGCAGTGCTCCAGCGGCCAACCCGAGCCGAAATTCACCCCTCCACTTT
NA	TRBJ2-1	TRBD2	TRBV29-1	CSVVSSGRNWEQFF	TGCAGCGTTGTTTCTAGCGGGAGAAATTGGGAGCAGTTCTTC
few	TRBJ2-4	TRBD2	TRBV20-1	CSARDLPTGGSIQYF	TGCAGTGCTAGAGATCTCCCCACGGGGGGGAGCATTCAGTACTTC
NA	TRBJ2-7	TRBD2	TRBV10-3	CAISGLAYEQYF	TGTGCCATCAGCGGACTAGCCTACGAGCAGTACTTC
NA	TRBJ2-5	TRBD2	TRBV25-1	CASSESSTLAGQETQYF	TGTGCCAGCAGTGAATCCTCCACCCTAGCGGGGCAAGAGACCCAGTACTTC
NA	TRBJ1-2	NA	TRBV19	CASSIDPSWGASGGYTF	TGTGCCAGTAGTATAGATCCTTCGTGGGGGGCCTCGGGAGGCTACACCTTC
NA	TRBJ1-5	NA	TRBV25-1	CASSGGANQPQHF	TGTGCCAGCAGTGGTGGAGCTAATCAGCCCCAGCATTTT
NA	TRBJ2-7	TRBD2	TRBV11-1	CASSDPWTSGSYEQYF	TGTGCCAGCAGCGACCCTTGGACTAGCGGGAGCTACGAGCAGTACTTC
NA	TRBJ1-6	NA	TRBV7-9	CASSLVGLSPLHF	TGCGCCAGCAGCTTGGTCGGTCTTTCACCCCTCCACTTT
NA	TRBJ2-7	TRBD1	TRBV7-3	CASSLTGGDYEQYF	TGTGCCAGCAGCTTGACAGGGGGGGACTACGAGCAGTACTTC
NA	TRBJ2-3	TRBD2	TRBV25-1	CASSEPAGGPDTQYF	TGTGCCAGCAGTGAGCCTGCGGGGGGGCCAGATACGCAGTATTTT
many	TRBJ1-2	NA	TRBV29-1	CSVPQGGDGYTF	TGCAGCGTTCCACAGGGAGGGGATGGCTACACCTTC
NA	TRBJ2-1	TRBD2	TRBV20-1	CSARLVAGGPYNEQFF	TGCAGTGCTAGATTGGTAGCGGGGGGCCCCTACAATGAGCAGTTCTTC
NA	TRBJ2-2	NA	TRBV7-7	CASRERETAGELFF	TGTGCCAGCAGAGAACGGGAGACGGCCGGGGAGCTGTTTTTT
many	TRBJ1-1	NA	TRBV4-1	CASSQEGVGATEAFF	TGCGCCAGCAGCCAAGAAGGGGTAGGGGCCACTGAAGCTTTCTTT
NA	TRBJ2-7	NA	TRBV25-1	CANSGGGRGEQYF	TGTGCCAACAGTGGGGGGGGCAGGGGAGAGCAGTACTTC
NA	TRBJ1-1	NA	TRBV20-1	CSAGGGMNTEAFF	TGCAGTGCTGGGGGCGGGATGAACACTGAAGCTTTCTTT
many	TRBJ2-7	NA	TRBV27	CASSLSAGAYEQYF	TGTGCCAGCAGTTTATCAGCAGGGGCCTACGAGCAGTACTTC
NA	TRBJ2-1	TRBD2	TRBV20-1	CSAGHPGLAGHEQFF	TGCAGTGCTGGACATCCGGGACTAGCAGGGCATGAGCAGTTCTTC
many	TRBJ2-1	NA	TRBV11-2	CASSSPWLWNRNNEQFF	TGTGCCAGCAGCTCCCCTTGGTTGTGGAATCGGAACAATGAGCAGTTCTTC
NA	TRBJ1-1	TRBD1	TRBV27	CASSWVGQGKTEAFF	TGTGCCAGCAGTTGGGTGGGACAGGGAAAAACTGAAGCTTTCTTT
many	TRBJ2-7	NA	TRBV29-1	CSVAADSSYEQYF	TGCAGCGTTGCGGCGGATAGCTCCTACGAGCAGTACTTC
NA	TRBJ2-7	TRBD1	TRBV25-1	CASSARSGTGNFYEQYF	TGTGCCAGCAGTGCAAGATCCGGGACAGGGAACTTCTACGAGCAGTACTTC
many	TRBJ1-6	NA	TRBV27	CASRTGEYNSPLHF	TGTGCCAGCAGAACCGGGGAATATAATTCACCCCTCCACTTT
NA	TRBJ2-2	TRBD1	TRBV12-3/TRBV12-4	CASSPGQGFTGELFF	TGTGCCAGCAGTCCGGGACAGGGGTTCACCGGGGAGCTGTTTTTT
many	TRBJ1-1	NA	TRBV12-3/TRBV12-4	CASSLGTVDEAFF	TGTGCCAGCAGTTTAGGGACAGTGGATGAAGCTTTCTTT
NA	TRBJ2-7	NA	TRBV19	CASSIATDGYEQYF	TGTGCCAGTAGTATAGCCACGGACGGGTACGAGCAGTACTTC
NA	TRBJ1-6	NA	TRBV7-9	CASSRDESPLHF	TGTGCCAGCAGCCGGGATGAGTCACCCCTCCACTTT
few	TRBJ2-1	TRBD1	TRBV29-1	CSGAGTDYNEQFF	TGCAGCGGAGCCGGGACAGACTACAATGAGCAGTTCTTC
NA	TRBJ1-2	NA	TRBV4-2	CASSPRGADEGGYTF	TGTGCCAGCAGCCCAAGAGGAGCAGACGAGGGTGGCTACACCTTC
few	TRBJ1-1	NA	TRBV27	CASSGAATEAFF	TGTGCCAGCAGCGGGGCGGCCACTGAAGCTTTCTTT
many	TRBJ1-1	TRBD1	TRBV20-1	CSAGQGFF	TGCAGTGCTGGACAGGGGTTCTTT
many	TRBJ1-1	NA	TRBV6-1	CASSQDTEAFF	TGTGCCAGCAGTCAAGACACTGAAGCTTTCTTT
NA	TRBJ2-7	NA	TRBV2	CASSAQVAYEQYF	TGCGCCAGCAGTGCTCAGGTCGCCTACGAGCAGTACTTC
few	TRBJ2-5	NA	TRBV5-6	CASSSLGPAEETQYF	TGTGCCAGTAGTTCCTTGGGTCCTGCCGAAGAGACCCAGTACTTC
few	TRBJ2-3	TRBD2	TRBV4-1	CASSQDFPGLAGGTDTQYF	TGCGCCAGCAGCCAAGATTTTCCGGGCCTAGCGGGGGGCACAGATACGCAGTATTTT
NA	TRBJ2-7	NA	TRBV2	CASSIPLTRGEQYF	TGTGCCAGCAGTATTCCTCTTACTAGAGGCGAGCAGTACTTC